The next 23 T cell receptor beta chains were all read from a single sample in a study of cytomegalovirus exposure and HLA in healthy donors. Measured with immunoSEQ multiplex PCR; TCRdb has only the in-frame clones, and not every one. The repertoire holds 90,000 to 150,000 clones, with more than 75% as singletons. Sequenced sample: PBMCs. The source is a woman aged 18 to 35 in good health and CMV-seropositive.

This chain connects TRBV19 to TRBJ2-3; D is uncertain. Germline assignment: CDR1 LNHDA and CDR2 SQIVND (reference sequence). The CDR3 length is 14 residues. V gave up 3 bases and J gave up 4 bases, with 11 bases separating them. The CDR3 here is CASSISPRADTQYF. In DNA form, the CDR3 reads TGTGCCAGTAGTATCTCCCCCCGCGCAGATACGCAGTATTTT.

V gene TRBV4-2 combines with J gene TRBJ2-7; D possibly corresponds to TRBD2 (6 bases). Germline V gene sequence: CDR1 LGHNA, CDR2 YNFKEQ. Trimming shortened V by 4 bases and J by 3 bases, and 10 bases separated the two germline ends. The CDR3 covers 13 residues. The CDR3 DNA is TGTGCCAGCAGCCTATCTAGCGACTACGAGCAGTACTTC. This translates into CASSLSSDYEQYF.

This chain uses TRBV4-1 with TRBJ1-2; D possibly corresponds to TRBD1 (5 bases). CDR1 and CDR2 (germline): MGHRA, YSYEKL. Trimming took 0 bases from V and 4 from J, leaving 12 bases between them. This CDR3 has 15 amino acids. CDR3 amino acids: CASSQELQAIYGYTF. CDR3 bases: TGCGCCAGCAGCCAAGAATTACAGGCCATCTATGGCTACACCTTC.

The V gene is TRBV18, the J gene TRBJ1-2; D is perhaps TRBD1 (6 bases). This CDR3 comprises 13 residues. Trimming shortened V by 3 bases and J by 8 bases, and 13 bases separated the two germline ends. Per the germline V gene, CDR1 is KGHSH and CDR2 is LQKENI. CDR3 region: CASSPNRDGGYTF. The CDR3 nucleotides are TGTGCCAGCTCACCTAACAGGGACGGAGGCTACACCTTC.

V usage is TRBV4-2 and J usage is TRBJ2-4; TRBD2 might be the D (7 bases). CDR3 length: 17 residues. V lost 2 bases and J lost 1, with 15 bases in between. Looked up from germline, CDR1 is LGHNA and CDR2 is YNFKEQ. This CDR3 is CASSQSTGGAAKNIQYF. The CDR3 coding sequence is TGTGCCAGCAGCCAAAGCACGGGGGGCGCTGCCAAAAACATTCAGTACTTC.

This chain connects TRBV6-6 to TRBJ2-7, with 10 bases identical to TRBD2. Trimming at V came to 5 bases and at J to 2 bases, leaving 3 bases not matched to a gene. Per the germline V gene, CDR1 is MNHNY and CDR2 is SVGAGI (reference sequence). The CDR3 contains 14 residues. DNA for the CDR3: TGTGCCAGCAGTATAACTAGCGGGACCTACGAGCAGTACTTC. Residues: CASSITSGTYEQYF.

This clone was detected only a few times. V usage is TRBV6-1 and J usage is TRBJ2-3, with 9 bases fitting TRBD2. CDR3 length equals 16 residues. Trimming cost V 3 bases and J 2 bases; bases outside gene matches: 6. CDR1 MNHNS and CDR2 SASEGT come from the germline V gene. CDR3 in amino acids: CASSEELAGTTDTQYF. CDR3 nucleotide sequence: TGTGCCAGCAGTGAGGAGCTAGCGGGGACCACAGATACGCAGTATTTT.

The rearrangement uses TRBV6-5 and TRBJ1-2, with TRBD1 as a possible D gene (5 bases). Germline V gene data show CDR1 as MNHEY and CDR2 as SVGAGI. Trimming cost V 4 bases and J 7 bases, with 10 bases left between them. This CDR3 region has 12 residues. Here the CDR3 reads CASSSRVGGYTF. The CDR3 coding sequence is TGTGCCAGCAGTTCCAGGGTCGGTGGCTACACCTTC.

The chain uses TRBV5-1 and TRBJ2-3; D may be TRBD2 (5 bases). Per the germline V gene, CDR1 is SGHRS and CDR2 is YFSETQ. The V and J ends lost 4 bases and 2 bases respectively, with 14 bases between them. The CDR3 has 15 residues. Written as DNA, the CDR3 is TGCGCCAGCAGCCTCACTAGAACTAACACAGATACGCAGTATTTT. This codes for CASSLTRTNTDTQYF. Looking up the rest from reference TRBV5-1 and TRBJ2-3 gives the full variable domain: KAGVTQTPRYLIKTRGQQVTLSCSPISGHRSVSWYQQTPGQGLQFLFEYFSETQRNKGNFPGRFSGRQFSNSRSEMNVSTLELGDSALYLCASSLTRTNTDTQYFGPGTRLTVL.

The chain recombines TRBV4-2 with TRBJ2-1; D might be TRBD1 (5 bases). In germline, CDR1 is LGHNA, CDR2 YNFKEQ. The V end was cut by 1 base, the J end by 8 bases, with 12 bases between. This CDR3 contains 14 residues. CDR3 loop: CASSQVKQVDEQFF. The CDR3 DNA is TGTGCCAGCAGCCAAGTCAAACAGGTCGATGAGCAGTTCTTC.

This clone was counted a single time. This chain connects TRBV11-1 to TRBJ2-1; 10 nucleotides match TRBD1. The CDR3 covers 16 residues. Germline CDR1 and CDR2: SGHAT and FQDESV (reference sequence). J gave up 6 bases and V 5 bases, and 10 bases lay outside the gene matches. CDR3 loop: CASSGWDRGAGNEQFF. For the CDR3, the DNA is TGTGCCAGCAGCGGATGGGACAGGGGAGCGGGCAATGAGCAGTTCTTC. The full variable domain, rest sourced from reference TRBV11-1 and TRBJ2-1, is EAEVAQSPRYKITEKSQAVAFWCDPISGHATLYWYRQILGQGPELLVQFQDESVVDDSQLPKDRFSAERLKGVDSTLKIQPAELGDSAMYLCASSGWDRGAGNEQFFGPGTRLTVL.

The CDR3, as DNA: TGTGCCAGCAGCCCGGACAGGGGGAACTATGGCTACACCTTC. Translated, it gives CASSPDRGNYGYTF. The gene calls are TRBV11-3 and TRBJ1-2, with 10 positions matching TRBD1. The CDR3 runs to 14 residues. The germline CDR1 and CDR2 sequences are SGHNT and YENEEA. Unmatched junction bases numbered 2, after V lost 5 bases and J lost 2 bases.

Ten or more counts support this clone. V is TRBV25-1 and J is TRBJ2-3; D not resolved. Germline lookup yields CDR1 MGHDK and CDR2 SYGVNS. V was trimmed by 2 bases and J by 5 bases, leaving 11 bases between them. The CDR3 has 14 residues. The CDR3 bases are TGTGCCAGCAGTGAAAGTCTCCGGAGAGATACGCAGTATTTT. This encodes CASSESLRRDTQYF.

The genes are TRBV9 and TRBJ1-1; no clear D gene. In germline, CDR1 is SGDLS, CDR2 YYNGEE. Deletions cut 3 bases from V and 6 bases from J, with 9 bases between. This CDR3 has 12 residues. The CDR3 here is CASSAAGSEAFF. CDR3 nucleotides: TGTGCCAGCAGCGCAGCGGGTTCTGAAGCTTTCTTT.

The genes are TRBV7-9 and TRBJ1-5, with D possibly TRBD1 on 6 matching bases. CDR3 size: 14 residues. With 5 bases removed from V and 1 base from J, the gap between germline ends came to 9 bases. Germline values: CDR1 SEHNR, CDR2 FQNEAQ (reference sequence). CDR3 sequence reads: CASSIGQSNQPQHF. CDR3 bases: TGTGCCAGCAGCATCGGACAGAGCAATCAGCCCCAGCATTTT.

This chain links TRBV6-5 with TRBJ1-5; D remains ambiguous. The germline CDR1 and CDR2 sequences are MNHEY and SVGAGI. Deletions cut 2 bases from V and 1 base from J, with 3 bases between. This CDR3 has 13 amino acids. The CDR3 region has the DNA TGTGCCAGCAGTTACCAAAGCAATCAGCCCCAGCATTTT. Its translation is CASSYQSNQPQHF.

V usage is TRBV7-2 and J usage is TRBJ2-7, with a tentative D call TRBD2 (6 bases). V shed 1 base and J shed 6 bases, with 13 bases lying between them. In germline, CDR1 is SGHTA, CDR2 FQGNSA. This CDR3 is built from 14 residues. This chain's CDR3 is CASSLGTNPLEQYF. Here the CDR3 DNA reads TGTGCCAGCAGCTTAGGGACTAACCCCCTCGAGCAGTACTTC.

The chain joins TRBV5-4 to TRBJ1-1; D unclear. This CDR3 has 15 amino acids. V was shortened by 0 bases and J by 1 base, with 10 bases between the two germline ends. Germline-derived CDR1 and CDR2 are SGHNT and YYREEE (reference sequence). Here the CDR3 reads CASSLEAGTNTEAFF. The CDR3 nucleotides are TGTGCCAGCAGCTTGGAGGCAGGAACGAACACTGAAGCTTTCTTT.

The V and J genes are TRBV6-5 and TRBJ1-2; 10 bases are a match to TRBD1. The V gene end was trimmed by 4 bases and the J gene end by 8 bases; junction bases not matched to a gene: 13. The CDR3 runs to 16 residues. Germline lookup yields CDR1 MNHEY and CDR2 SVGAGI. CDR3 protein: CASSSRVGQGVKGYTF. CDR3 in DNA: TGTGCCAGCAGTTCCCGGGTAGGACAGGGGGTGAAGGGCTACACCTTC.

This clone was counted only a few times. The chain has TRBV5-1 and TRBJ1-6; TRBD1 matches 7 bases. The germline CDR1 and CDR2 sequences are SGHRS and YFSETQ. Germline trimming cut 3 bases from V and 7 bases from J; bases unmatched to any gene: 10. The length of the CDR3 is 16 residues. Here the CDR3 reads CASSSLPQGQNSPLHF. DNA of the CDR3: TGCGCCAGCAGCTCCCTCCCACAGGGGCAAAATTCACCCCTCCACTTT.

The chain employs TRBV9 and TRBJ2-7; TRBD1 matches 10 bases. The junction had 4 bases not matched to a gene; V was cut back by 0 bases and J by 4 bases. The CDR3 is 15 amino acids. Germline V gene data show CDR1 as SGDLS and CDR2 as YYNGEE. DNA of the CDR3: TGTGCCAGCAGCGTAGGGGGACAGGGGATTTACGAGCAGTACTTC. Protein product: CASSVGGQGIYEQYF.

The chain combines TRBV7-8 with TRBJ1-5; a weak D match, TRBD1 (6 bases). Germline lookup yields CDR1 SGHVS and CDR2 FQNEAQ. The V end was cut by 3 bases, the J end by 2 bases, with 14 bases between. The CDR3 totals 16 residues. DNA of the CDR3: TGTGCCAGCAGCTTGGGGACCCCAGGGGGCAATCAGCCCCAGCATTTT. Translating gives CASSLGTPGGNQPQHF.

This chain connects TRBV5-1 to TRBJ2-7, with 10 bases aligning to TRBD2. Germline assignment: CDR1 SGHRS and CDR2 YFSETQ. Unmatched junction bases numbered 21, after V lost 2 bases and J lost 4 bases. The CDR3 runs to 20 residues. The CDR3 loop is CASSFSQDTLSSGRIYEQYF. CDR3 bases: TGCGCCAGCAGCTTTTCGCAGGACACACTTTCTAGCGGGAGAATATACGAGCAGTACTTC.